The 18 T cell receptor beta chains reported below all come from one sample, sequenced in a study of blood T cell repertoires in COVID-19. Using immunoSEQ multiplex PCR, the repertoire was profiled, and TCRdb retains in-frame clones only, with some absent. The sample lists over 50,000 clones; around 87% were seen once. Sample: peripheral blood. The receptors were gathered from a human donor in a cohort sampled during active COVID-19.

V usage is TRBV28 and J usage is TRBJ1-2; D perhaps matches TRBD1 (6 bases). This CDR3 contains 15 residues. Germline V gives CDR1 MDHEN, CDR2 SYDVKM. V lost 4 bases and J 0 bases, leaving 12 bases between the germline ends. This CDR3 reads CASSSTGLSNYGYTF. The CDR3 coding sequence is TGTGCCAGCAGTTCAACAGGGCTTTCTAACTATGGCTACACCTTC.

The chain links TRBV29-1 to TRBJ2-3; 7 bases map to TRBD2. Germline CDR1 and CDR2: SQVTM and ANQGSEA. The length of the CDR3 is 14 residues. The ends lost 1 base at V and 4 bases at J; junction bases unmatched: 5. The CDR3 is CSVEGGRPADTQYF. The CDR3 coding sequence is TGCAGCGTTGAAGGCGGGAGACCCGCAGATACGCAGTATTTT.

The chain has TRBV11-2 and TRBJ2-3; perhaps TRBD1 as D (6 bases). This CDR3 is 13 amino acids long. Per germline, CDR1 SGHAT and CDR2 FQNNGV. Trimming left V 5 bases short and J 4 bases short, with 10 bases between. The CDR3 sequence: CASSLSGADTQYF. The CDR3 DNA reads TGTGCCAGCAGCCTCTCAGGGGCAGATACGCAGTATTTT.

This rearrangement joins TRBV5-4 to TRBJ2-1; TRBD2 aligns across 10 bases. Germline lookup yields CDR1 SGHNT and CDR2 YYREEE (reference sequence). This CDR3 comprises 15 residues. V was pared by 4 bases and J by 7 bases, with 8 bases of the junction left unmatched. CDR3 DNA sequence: TGTGCCAGCAGCCTACCGGGACTAGCGCCAAATGAGCAGTTCTTC. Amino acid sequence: CASSLPGLAPNEQFF.

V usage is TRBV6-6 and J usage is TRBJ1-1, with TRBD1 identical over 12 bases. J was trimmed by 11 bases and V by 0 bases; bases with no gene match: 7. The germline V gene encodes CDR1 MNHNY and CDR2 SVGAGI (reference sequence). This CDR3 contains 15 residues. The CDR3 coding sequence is TGTGCCAGCAGTTACTCGGGACAGGGGGCTCGGGGTGCTTTCTTT. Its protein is CASSYSGQGARGAFF.

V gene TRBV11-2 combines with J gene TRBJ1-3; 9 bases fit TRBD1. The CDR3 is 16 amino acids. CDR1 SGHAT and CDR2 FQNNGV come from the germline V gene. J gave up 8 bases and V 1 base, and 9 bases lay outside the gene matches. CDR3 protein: CASSLVGYRQGDTIYF. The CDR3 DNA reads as TGTGCCAGCAGCTTAGTTGGCTATCGACAGGGGGACACCATATATTTT. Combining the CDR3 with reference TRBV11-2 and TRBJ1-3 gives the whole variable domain EAGVAQSPRYKIIEKRQSVAFWCNPISGHATLYWYQQILGQGPKLLIQFQNNGVVDDSQLPKDRFSAERLKGVDSTLKIQPAKLEDSAVYLCASSLVGYRQGDTIYFGEGSWLTVV.

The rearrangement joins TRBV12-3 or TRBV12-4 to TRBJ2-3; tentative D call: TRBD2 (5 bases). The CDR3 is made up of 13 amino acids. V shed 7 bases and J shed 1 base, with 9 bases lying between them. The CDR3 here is CASKVGGTDTQYF. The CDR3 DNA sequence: TGTGCCAGCAAGGTCGGGGGCACAGATACGCAGTATTTT.

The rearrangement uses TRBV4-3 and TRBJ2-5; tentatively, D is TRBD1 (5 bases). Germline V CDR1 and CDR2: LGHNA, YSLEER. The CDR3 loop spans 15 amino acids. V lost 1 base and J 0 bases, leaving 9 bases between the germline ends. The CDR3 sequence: CASSQGQTYQETQYF. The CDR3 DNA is TGCGCCAGCAGCCAAGGACAGACGTACCAAGAGACCCAGTACTTC.

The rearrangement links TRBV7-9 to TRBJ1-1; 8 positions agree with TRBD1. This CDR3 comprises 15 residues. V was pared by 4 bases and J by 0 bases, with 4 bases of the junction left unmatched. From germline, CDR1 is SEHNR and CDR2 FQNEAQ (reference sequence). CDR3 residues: CASSYGQGLNTEAFF. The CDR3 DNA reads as TGTGCCAGCAGCTACGGACAGGGACTGAACACTGAAGCTTTCTTT.

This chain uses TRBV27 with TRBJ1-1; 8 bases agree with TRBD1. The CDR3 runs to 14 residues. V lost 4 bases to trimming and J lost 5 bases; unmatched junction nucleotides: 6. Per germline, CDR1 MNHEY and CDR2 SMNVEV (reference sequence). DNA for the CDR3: TGTGCCAGCAGTTCCCGACAGGGGAAAACTGAAGCTTTCTTT. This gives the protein CASSSRQGKTEAFF.

CDR3 DNA: TGTGCCAGCAGCTACATGACCGGGACAGGGAGAACAATTGAGCAGTTCTTC. Its translation: CASSYMTGTGRTIEQFF. The chain links TRBV5-6 to TRBJ2-1; 9 bases are a match to TRBD1. Germline-derived CDR1 and CDR2 are SGHDT and YYEEEE. The length of the CDR3 is 17 residues. V shed 3 bases and J 9 bases; nucleotides not matched to a gene: 16.

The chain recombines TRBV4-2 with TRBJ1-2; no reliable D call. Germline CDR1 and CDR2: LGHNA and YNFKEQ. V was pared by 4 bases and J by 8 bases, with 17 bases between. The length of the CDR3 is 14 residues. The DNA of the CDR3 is TGTGCCAGCAGCCCTTCCGGGATACCGGGAGGCTACACCTTC. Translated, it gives CASSPSGIPGGYTF.

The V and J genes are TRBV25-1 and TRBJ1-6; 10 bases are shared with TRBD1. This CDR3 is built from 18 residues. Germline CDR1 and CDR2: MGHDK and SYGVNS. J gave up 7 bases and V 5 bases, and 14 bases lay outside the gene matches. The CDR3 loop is CASSPRTAGTGVNSPLHF. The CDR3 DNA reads TGTGCCAGCAGTCCCCGAACTGCCGGGACAGGGGTAAATTCACCCCTCCACTTT.

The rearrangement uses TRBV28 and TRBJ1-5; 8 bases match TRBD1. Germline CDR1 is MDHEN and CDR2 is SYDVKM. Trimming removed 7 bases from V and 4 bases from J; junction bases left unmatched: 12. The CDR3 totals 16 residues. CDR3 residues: CASTETGALLNQPQHF. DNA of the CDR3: TGTGCCAGCACCGAGACAGGGGCCCTTCTGAATCAGCCCCAGCATTTT.

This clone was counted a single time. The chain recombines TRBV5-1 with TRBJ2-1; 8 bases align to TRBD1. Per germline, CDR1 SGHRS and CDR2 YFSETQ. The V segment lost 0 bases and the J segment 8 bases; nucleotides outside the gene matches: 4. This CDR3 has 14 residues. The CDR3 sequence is CASSLAGQGDEQFF. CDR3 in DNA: TGCGCCAGCAGCTTGGCCGGACAGGGTGATGAGCAGTTCTTC.

The CDR3 nucleotides are TGTGCCAGCTCACCACCCAGGACAGGGGAAGAGACCCAGTACTTC. Protein: CASSPPRTGEETQYF. The chain employs TRBV18 and TRBJ2-5; TRBD1 agrees at 9 bases. CDR3 length equals 15 residues. Germline V CDR1 and CDR2: KGHSH, LQKENI. The J segment lost 3 bases and the V segment lost 0 bases, leaving 2 bases of the junction unmatched.

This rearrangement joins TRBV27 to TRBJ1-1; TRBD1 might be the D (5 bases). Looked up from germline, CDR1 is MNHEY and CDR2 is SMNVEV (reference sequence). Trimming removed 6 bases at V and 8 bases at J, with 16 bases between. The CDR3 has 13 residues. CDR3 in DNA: TGTGCCAGCAGGGGGGGGTTTTATGAAGAAGCTTTCTTT. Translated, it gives CASRGGFYEEAFF.

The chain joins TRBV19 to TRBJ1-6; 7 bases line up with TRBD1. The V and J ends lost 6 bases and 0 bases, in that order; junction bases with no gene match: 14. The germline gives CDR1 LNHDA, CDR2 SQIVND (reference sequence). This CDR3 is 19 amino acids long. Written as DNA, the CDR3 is TGTGCCAGTAGCCTCACTCCCGGGACAGCTACCTCCTATAATTCACCCCTCCACTTT. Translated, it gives CASSLTPGTATSYNSPLHF.